A single sample is the source of the 19 T cell receptor beta chains below, sequenced in a study of blood T cell repertoires in COVID-19. Clones were sequenced by immunoSEQ multiplex PCR, and TCRdb holds only the in-frame ones, with some missing. The data show about 320,000 clones, approximately 91% seen once. The sample consisted of PBMCs or T cells enriched from blood (not recorded which). Receptors originate from a young woman who had been exposed to COVID-19.

The chain carries TRBV5-1 and TRBJ1-4, with 8 bases fitting TRBD1. The CDR3 runs 14 residues. The germline CDR1 and CDR2 sequences are SGHRS and YFSETQ. The J segment lost 14 bases and the V segment lost 0 bases, leaving 9 bases of the junction unmatched. CDR3 loop: CASSLVRQGISLFF. The CDR3 DNA sequence: TGCGCCAGCAGCTTGGTGCGACAGGGGATTTCGCTGTTTTTT. The full variable domain, its missing parts supplied by reference TRBV5-1 and TRBJ1-4, is KAGVTQTPRYLIKTRGQQVTLSCSPISGHRSVSWYQQTPGQGLQFLFEYFSETQRNKGNFPGRFSGRQFSNSRSEMNVSTLELGDSALYLCASSLVRQGISLFFGSGTQLSVL.

V usage is TRBV7-8 and J usage is TRBJ1-4; weak D call: TRBD1 (5 bases). The V end lost 5 bases, the J end lost 4 bases, and 17 bases lay between the germline ends. This CDR3 is 16 amino acids long. CDR1 and CDR2 (germline): SGHVS, FQNEAQ. This chain's CDR3 is CASSPIGGDNNEKLFF. CDR3 DNA sequence: TGTGCCAGCAGCCCCATTGGGGGGGATAATAATGAAAAACTGTTTTTT.

The chain couples TRBV5-4 to TRBJ2-3; D is undetermined. Germline V CDR1 and CDR2: SGHNT, YYREEE (reference sequence). The CDR3 has 16 residues. V shed 3 bases and J shed 2 bases, with 16 bases lying between them. The DNA for the CDR3 is TGTGCCAGCAGCTCCAGGCCCCAGAAACACACAGATACGCAGTATTTT. Translating gives CASSSRPQKHTDTQYF. Complete variable domain (other parts from reference TRBV5-4 and TRBJ2-3): ETGVTQSPTHLIKTRGQQVTLRCSSQSGHNTVSWYQQALGQGPQFIFQYYREEENGRGNFPPRFSGLQFPNYSSELNVNALELDDSALYLCASSSRPQKHTDTQYFGPGTRLTVL.

The J gene is TRBJ1-4, the V gene TRBV2; TRBD1 matches at 10 bases. The ends lost 8 bases at V and 2 bases at J; junction bases unmatched: 5. The CDR3 sequence is 15 residues long. Germline V gene lookup returns CDR1 SNHLY and CDR2 FYNNEI. The CDR3 loop reads CASAGQGYTNEKLFF. CDR3 coding DNA: TGTGCCAGCGCGGGACAGGGGTACACTAATGAAAAACTGTTTTTT. The entire variable domain, with the rest obtained from reference TRBV2 and TRBJ1-4, is as follows: EPEVTQTPSHQVTQMGQEVILRCVPISNHLYFYWYRQILGQKVEFLVSFYNNEISEKSEIFDDQFSVERPDGSNFTLKIRSTKLEDSAMYFCASAGQGYTNEKLFFGSGTQLSVL.

This chain uses TRBV5-1 with TRBJ1-3; TRBD1 might be the D (5 bases). CDR3 size: 12 residues. Germline V gene lookup returns CDR1 SGHRS and CDR2 YFSETQ. V lost 4 bases and J lost 9, with 11 bases in between. DNA for the CDR3: TGCGCCAGCAGCCCAGGGATGGGCACCATATATTTT. Residues: CASSPGMGTIYF. Based on the CDR3 plus reference TRBV5-1 and TRBJ1-3, the full variable domain is KAGVTQTPRYLIKTRGQQVTLSCSPISGHRSVSWYQQTPGQGLQFLFEYFSETQRNKGNFPGRFSGRQFSNSRSEMNVSTLELGDSALYLCASSPGMGTIYFGEGSWLTVV.

The chain is built from TRBV18 and TRBJ1-2, with D perhaps TRBD1 (6 bases). CDR3 length equals 15 residues. With 3 bases removed from V and 3 bases from J, the gap between germline ends came to 14 bases. Germline values: CDR1 KGHSH, CDR2 LQKENI. The CDR3 coding sequence is TGTGCCAGCTCACCTTCTGTGGGACAACACTATGGCTACACCTTC. This sequence encodes CASSPSVGQHYGYTF.

This clone was detected a few times. The rearrangement uses TRBV5-1 and TRBJ1-5; no definite D call. With 0 bases removed from V and 3 bases from J, the gap between germline ends came to 10 bases. This CDR3 is 15 amino acids long. Germline V gene data show CDR1 as SGHRS and CDR2 as YFSETQ. In DNA form, the CDR3 reads TGCGCCAGCAGCTTGGGAGGGTCCTCCAATCAGCCCCAGCATTTT. Translating gives CASSLGGSSNQPQHF.

This chain joins TRBV10-3 and TRBJ1-1, with D tentatively TRBD1 (5 bases). Trimming took 7 bases from V and 0 from J, leaving 21 bases between them. The CDR3 is made up of 17 amino acids. The germline CDR1 and CDR2 sequences are ENHRY and SYGVKD. CDR3: CAIMVRQQSSLNTEAFF. DNA for the CDR3: TGTGCCATCATGGTAAGACAGCAATCGAGTTTGAACACTGAAGCTTTCTTT.

CDR3 bases: TGTGCCAGCAGTGGGACTAGCGGGGGGGTAGCAGATACGCAGTATTTT. Translating it yields CASSGTSGGVADTQYF. The chain has TRBV2 and TRBJ2-3; 15 bases match TRBD2. The CDR3 covers 16 residues. V lost 4 bases and J lost 4; bases outside the gene matches: 3. From germline, CDR1 is SNHLY and CDR2 FYNNEI.

This sequence joins TRBV30 and TRBJ1-1, with D unresolved. Germline V gene sequence: CDR1 GTSNPN, CDR2 SVGIG (reference sequence). The CDR3 is 11 residues long. Trimming removed 4 bases from V and 8 bases from J, with 11 bases in between. The CDR3 protein is CAWTERREAFF. CDR3 DNA: TGTGCCTGGACCGAGAGGAGGGAAGCTTTCTTT.

This clone was detected only once. The rearrangement joins TRBV11-2 to TRBJ2-3, with 10 bases that match TRBD2. The CDR3 has 16 residues. J was trimmed by 4 bases and V by 7 bases; bases with no gene match: 11. CDR1 and CDR2 from the germline V gene are SGHAT and FQNNGV. The CDR3 DNA reads TGTGCCAGCATCCTGGGTTGGACTAGCGGTCCAGATACGCAGTATTTT. Its protein is CASILGWTSGPDTQYF.

The rearrangement joins TRBV13 to TRBJ1-2; 10 nucleotides align to TRBD1. Trimming at V came to 4 bases and at J to 0 bases, leaving 8 bases not matched to a gene. The CDR3 covers 17 residues. Per the germline V gene, CDR1 is PRHDT and CDR2 is FYEKMQ (reference sequence). CDR3 protein: CASSWAGQGTANYGYTF. The DNA of the CDR3 is TGTGCCAGCAGCTGGGCGGGACAGGGGACGGCTAACTATGGCTACACCTTC.

V gene TRBV15 combines with J gene TRBJ1-6, with D perhaps matching TRBD1 (5 bases). Germline lookup yields CDR1 LNHNV and CDR2 YYDKDF (reference sequence). This CDR3 spans 11 amino acids. With 3 bases removed from V and 15 bases from J, the gap between germline ends came to 9 bases. CDR3 loop: CATSRDTDLHF. The DNA for the CDR3 is TGTGCCACCAGCAGGGACACGGACCTCCACTTT.

The J gene is TRBJ1-4, the V gene TRBV5-5; TRBD1 matches at 9 bases. Looked up from germline, CDR1 is SGHKS and CDR2 is YYEKEE (reference sequence). V was pared by 2 bases and J by 1 base, with 12 bases of the junction left unmatched. CDR3 length: 19 amino acids. The CDR3 loop is CASSLFSIQGARTNEKLFF. The CDR3 DNA follows: TGTGCCAGCAGCTTATTTTCTATACAGGGGGCGCGAACTAATGAAAAACTGTTTTTT.

This chain connects TRBV9 to TRBJ2-3, with 7 bases that match TRBD1. J was trimmed by 4 bases and V by 3 bases; bases with no gene match: 5. This CDR3 has 14 amino acids. Germline assignment: CDR1 SGDLS and CDR2 YYNGEE. CDR3 DNA sequence: TGTGCCAGCAGCGCCTCGGACAGGTCAGATACGCAGTATTTT. This sequence encodes CASSASDRSDTQYF.

CDR3 in DNA: TGCGCCAGCAGCCAAGACCGACAGGCAGATGGCTACACCTTC. It translates to CASSQDRQADGYTF. This chain links TRBV4-3 with TRBJ1-2, with a possible D match to TRBD1 (6 bases). This CDR3 contains 14 residues. Germline CDR1 reads LGHNA; CDR2 reads YSLEER. V was clipped by 0 bases and J by 6 bases, with 11 bases between them.

The J gene is TRBJ2-7, the V gene TRBV3-1 (or the pseudogene TRBV3-2); tentative D call: TRBD1 (6 bases). V was clipped by 1 base and J by 4 bases, with 11 bases between them. The length of the CDR3 is 14 residues. CDR1 LGHDT and CDR2 YNNKEL come from the germline V gene (reference sequence). The CDR3 sequence is CASSQVSQGYEQYF. The CDR3 DNA sequence: TGTGCCAGCAGCCAAGTTAGCCAGGGGTACGAGCAGTACTTC.

The chain combines TRBV5-1 with TRBJ1-1; D ambiguous. The V end was cut by 7 bases, the J end by 0 bases, with 13 bases between. The germline V gene has CDR1 SGHRS and CDR2 YFSETQ. The CDR3 consists of 14 residues. The CDR3 DNA sequence: TGCGCCAGCCGGCGGGTCGGCATGAACACTGAAGCTTTCTTT. Protein: CASRRVGMNTEAFF.

The V call is TRBV5-1, the J call TRBJ2-7; D is perhaps TRBD1 (6 bases). The CDR3 covers 17 residues. The germline CDR1 and CDR2 sequences are SGHRS and YFSETQ. Trimming removed 8 bases from V and 3 bases from J, with 27 bases in between. CDR3 sequence (DNA): TGCGCCAGATCCTGGGGGCAGGGAGAATACATAGTCTACGAGCAGTACTTC. This translates into CARSWGQGEYIVYEQYF.